The 18 T cell receptor beta chains below all came from one sample that was sequenced in a study of cytomegalovirus exposure and HLA in healthy donors (dated by TCRdb to about 2017). The method behind the library was the immunoSEQ multiplex PCR assay. For the multiplex PCR, a mixture combining 60 forward primers for TCR Vbeta segments and 13 reverse primers for TCR Jbeta segments was used. Sourced from immuneACCESS, this table was stored by TCRdb with only in-frame sequences that have V and J called. A share of the clones is absent; for the studies checked, an unresolved V gene accounts for under half, and the remainder has no known explanation. Counted in this sample were 190,000 or so clones; 75% to 90% of them appeared once. 5.5% to 7% of the sample is held by the ten biggest clonotypes. Sequencing was performed on PBMCs. Every receptor here comes from a woman between 45 and 65 years old in good health and CMV-seropositive.

J is TRBJ2-3 and V is TRBV15; TRBD2 matches 8 bases. The germline V gene encodes CDR1 LNHNV and CDR2 YYDKDF (reference sequence). The CDR3 spans 17 residues. Losses at the gene ends were 3 bases for V and 2 bases for J; bases not matched to a gene: 10. The CDR3 DNA reads TGTGCCACCAGCAGCGCCTTTGGGCGGGGGGACACAGATACGCAGTATTTT. Translated, it gives CATSSAFGRGDTDTQYF.

The V and J genes are TRBV5-4 and TRBJ1-1; D unclear. This CDR3 has 13 residues. From germline, CDR1 is SGHNT and CDR2 YYREEE (reference sequence). Trimming removed 2 bases from V and 2 bases from J, with 7 bases in between. The CDR3 DNA sequence: TGTGCCAGCAGCTTAGGAGCTAACACTGAAGCTTTCTTT. Translating gives CASSLGANTEAFF.

The V gene is TRBV6-5, the J gene TRBJ2-7, with unresolved D. This CDR3 region has 11 residues. Per germline, CDR1 MNHEY and CDR2 SVGAGI. V lost 4 bases, J lost 3 bases, and 4 bases lay in between. This CDR3 reads CASSSNYEQYF. CDR3 bases: TGTGCCAGCAGTTCAAACTACGAGCAGTACTTC.

The sample holds a few counts of this clone. The chain carries TRBV5-5 and TRBJ1-4; D perhaps matches TRBD1 (5 bases). The CDR3 has 14 residues. Germline lookup yields CDR1 SGHKS and CDR2 YYEKEE (reference sequence). V was trimmed by 6 bases and J by 8 bases, leaving 17 bases between them. CDR3 loop: CASTSGGGKEKLFF. For the CDR3, the DNA is TGTGCCAGCACCTCGGGGGGAGGGAAAGAAAAACTGTTTTTT.

The gene calls are TRBV5-1 and TRBJ2-3, with D unclear. The CDR3 runs to 13 residues. Trimming took 7 bases from V and 5 from J, leaving 14 bases between them. Germline V gives CDR1 SGHRS, CDR2 YFSETQ. The DNA for the CDR3 is TGCGCCAGCGCCCCAGAGGTCGGAGATACGCAGTATTTT. Protein product: CASAPEVGDTQYF.

The chain's CDR3 is CASRRLAGGYNEQFF. As DNA, the CDR3 is TGTGCCAGCAGAAGGTTAGCGGGAGGGTACAATGAGCAGTTCTTC. V gene TRBV2 combines with J gene TRBJ2-1; TRBD2 matches 11 bases. The CDR3 covers 15 residues. The V gene end was trimmed by 6 bases and the J gene end by 4 bases; junction bases not matched to a gene: 5. CDR1 is SNHLY, CDR2 FYNNEI, per germline.

The J gene is TRBJ2-6, the V gene TRBV7-3, with D unresolved. Germline-derived CDR1 and CDR2 are SGHTA and FQGTGA. The CDR3 has 14 amino acids. Trimming shortened V by 5 bases and J by 0 bases, and 5 bases separated the two germline ends. CDR3 coding DNA: TGTGCCAGCAGCGGCTTCTCTGGGGCCAACGTCCTGACTTTC. Translated, it gives CASSGFSGANVLTF.

The rearrangement joins TRBV4-3 to TRBJ2-4; the D gene is possibly TRBD1 (7 bases). Germline CDR1 LGHNA, CDR2 YSLEER. V lost 0 bases, J lost 6 bases, and 12 bases lay in between. This CDR3 is built from 15 residues. CDR3 sequence reads: CASSQDGGTANIQYF. The CDR3 DNA sequence: TGCGCCAGCAGCCAAGATGGAGGGACAGCAAACATTCAGTACTTC.

As concerns this clone: The same CDR3 arises from other DNA sequences in this sample as well. The chain is built from TRBV29-1 and TRBJ2-3; D is possibly TRBD2 (5 bases). Trimming left V 3 bases short and J 1 base short, with 5 bases between. The CDR3 spans 12 residues. Germline loops: CDR1 SQVTM, CDR2 ANQGSEA. CDR3 nucleotide sequence: TGCAGCGTTGACGGGGGCACAGATACGCAGTATTTT. Amino acids: CSVDGGTDTQYF.

The chain couples TRBV7-9 to TRBJ2-3, with TRBD1 matching over 8 bases. The germline V gene has CDR1 SEHNR and CDR2 FQNEAQ (reference sequence). Trimming cost V 0 bases and J 4 bases; bases outside gene matches: 12. The CDR3 has 18 amino acids. In nucleotides, the CDR3 is TGTGCCAGCAGCTTAGCGACAGGGGTTTCAGTTAGTGCAGATACGCAGTATTTT. Its translation: CASSLATGVSVSADTQYF.

This clone showed up just once. The V call is TRBV30, the J call TRBJ2-6, with 10 bases lining up with TRBD1. J lost 0 bases, V lost 2 bases, and 4 bases had no gene match. Looked up from germline, CDR1 is GTSNPN and CDR2 is SVGIG (reference sequence). The CDR3 length is 17 residues. Here the CDR3 reads CAWSRTGGISGANVLTF. The CDR3, as DNA: TGTGCCTGGAGTAGGACAGGGGGTATCTCTGGGGCCAACGTCCTGACTTTC.

This clone has just a few counts. The chain joins TRBV9 to TRBJ2-3; D gene ambiguous. This CDR3 is built from 16 residues. Germline CDR1 is SGDLS and CDR2 is YYNGEE. V lost 4 bases and J 0 bases, leaving 15 bases between the germline ends. CDR3 sequence: CASSPRVQTSTDTQYF. As DNA, the CDR3 is TGTGCCAGCAGCCCCCGGGTCCAGACTAGCACAGATACGCAGTATTTT. The full variable domain, completed using reference TRBV9 and TRBJ2-3, is DSGVTQTPKHLITATGQRVTLRCSPRSGDLSVYWYQQSLDQGLQFLIQYYNGEERAKGNILERFSAQQFPDLHSELNLSSLELGDSALYFCASSPRVQTSTDTQYFGPGTRLTVL.

The V call is TRBV28, the J call TRBJ2-7; 7 bases line up with TRBD1. The CDR3 consists of 16 residues. Germline assignment: CDR1 MDHEN and CDR2 SYDVKM. With 5 bases clipped from V and 5 bases from J, the junction kept 15 bases outside the gene matches. Here the CDR3 reads CASSPPTGPTENEQYF. CDR3 bases: TGTGCCAGCAGTCCCCCGACAGGGCCAACGGAAAACGAGCAGTACTTC.

CDR3 region: CASYRDRDSNQPQHF. For the CDR3, the DNA is TGTGCCAGCTATAGGGACAGGGATAGCAATCAGCCCCAGCATTTT. The V call is TRBV6-7, the J call TRBJ1-5; the match to TRBD1 covers 9 bases. TRBV6-7 is classed as an ORF, of uncertain function. This CDR3 region has 15 residues. Trimming cost V 8 bases and J 0 bases; bases outside gene matches: 5.

The chain is built from TRBV5-1 and TRBJ2-1, with 10 positions matching TRBD2. CDR1 SGHRS and CDR2 YFSETQ come from the germline V gene. V lost 7 bases to trimming and J lost 7 bases; unmatched junction nucleotides: 8. This CDR3 comprises 14 residues. The CDR3, as DNA: TGCGCCAGCGAGCGGGAGGGCCCTCGAAATGAGCAGTTCTTC. Its translation: CASEREGPRNEQFF.

This chain uses TRBV5-4 with TRBJ2-1; 16 positions agree with TRBD2. Per the germline V gene, CDR1 is SGHNT and CDR2 is YYREEE (reference sequence). V shed 10 bases, J shed 4 bases, and the junction held 8 bases outside the gene matches. The CDR3 consists of 16 residues. The DNA of the CDR3 is TGTGCCTCGGGCGGGACTAGCGGGGGGGCGTACAATGAGCAGTTCTTC. Its translation: CASGGTSGGAYNEQFF.

This chain connects TRBV19 to TRBJ2-3; 13 positions agree with TRBD2. There are 17 residues in the CDR3. Per the germline V gene, CDR1 is LNHDA and CDR2 is SQIVND (reference sequence). The V and J ends lost 3 bases and 3 bases, in that order; junction bases with no gene match: 6. This chain's CDR3 is CASSMGTSGDITDTQYF. In DNA form, the CDR3 reads TGTGCCAGTAGTATGGGGACTAGCGGGGACATAACAGATACGCAGTATTTT.

The chain joins TRBV4-1 to TRBJ2-5; 9 nucleotides line up with TRBD1. The V segment lost 4 bases and the J segment 1 base; nucleotides outside the gene matches: 4. The CDR3 length is 15 residues. Germline CDR1 MGHRA, CDR2 YSYEKL. In nucleotides, the CDR3 is TGCGCCAGCAGCCGAAACAGGGGGCCCCAAGAGACCCAGTACTTC. Translation: CASSRNRGPQETQYF.